In this sample, the clone carrying this T cell receptor beta chain turned up once. This specimen belongs to a study of blood T cell repertoires in COVID-19. TCRdb keeps only in-frame clones here, not all; method: immunoSEQ multiplex PCR. The sample gives around 170,000 clones, over 90% of which show up once; 0.53% is in the top ten. Sequencing was carried out using peripheral blood. The clonotype originates from a man in his forties or fifties with acute or convalescent COVID-19.

The CDR3 nucleotides read TGTGCCAGCAGCTATAAAGCGTTCCAAGAGACCCAGTACTTC. Its translation: CASSYKAFQETQYF. The genes are TRBV7-9 and TRBJ2-5; D unclear. This CDR3 contains 14 residues. The germline gives CDR1 SEHNR, CDR2 FQNEAQ (reference sequence). The V end lost 4 bases, the J end lost 1 base, and 10 bases lay between the germline ends.